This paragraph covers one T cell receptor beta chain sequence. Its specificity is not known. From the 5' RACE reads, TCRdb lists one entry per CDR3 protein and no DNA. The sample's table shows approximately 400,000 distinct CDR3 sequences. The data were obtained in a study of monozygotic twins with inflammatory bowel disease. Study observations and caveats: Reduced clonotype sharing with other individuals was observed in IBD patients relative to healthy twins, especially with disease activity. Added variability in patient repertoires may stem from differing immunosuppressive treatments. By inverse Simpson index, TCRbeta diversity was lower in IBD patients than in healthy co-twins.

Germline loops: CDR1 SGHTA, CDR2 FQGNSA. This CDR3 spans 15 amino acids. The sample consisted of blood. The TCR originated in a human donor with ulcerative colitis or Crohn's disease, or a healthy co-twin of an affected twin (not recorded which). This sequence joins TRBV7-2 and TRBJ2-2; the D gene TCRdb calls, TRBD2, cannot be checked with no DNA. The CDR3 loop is CASSVAGGGTGELFF.